The T cell receptor beta chain under discussion was sequenced for a study of OX40 agonist ivuxolimab in advanced cancers. Study-wide points: Among T cells, CD8+ cells averaged more expanded clones than CD4+ cells.

Trimming at V came to 6 bases and at J to 4 bases, leaving 11 bases not matched to a gene. The V gene's germline CDR1 is MNHEY and CDR2 SMNVEV (reference sequence). The CDR3 runs 15 residues. On this clone: Its antigen remains unidentified.

The table came from immunoSEQ multiplex PCR; TCRdb's copy has only in-frame clones and leaves some out. Of about 64,000 clones listed, around 90% are singletons. The V call is TRBV27, the J call TRBJ1-2; the match to TRBD1 covers 7 bases. This clonotype was sampled from an adult with an advanced solid tumor such as melanoma, head and neck, liver or kidney cancer. Sample: CD4+ or CD8+ T cells sorted from blood, taken in a trial of the OX40 agonist ivuxolimab. CDR3 DNA sequence: TGTGCCAGCAGACACCAGGGGGGATCTACCTATGGCTACACCTTC. It specifies CASRHQGGSTYGYTF.